A single sample gave rise to the 28 T cell receptor beta chains below, sequenced in a study of cytotoxic CD8 clonotypes in ibrutinib-treated CLL. The protocol was immunoSEQ multiplex PCR, while the TCRdb copy is restricted to in-frame clones and leaves out a portion. The sample has about 140,000 clones, approximately 89% seen once. This material consisted of PBMCs, taken after 12 months of ibrutinib treatment. These receptor sequences come from a human donor with chronic lymphocytic leukemia.

V gene TRBV7-9 combines with J gene TRBJ2-3, with unresolved D. The CDR3 extends over 12 amino acids. CDR1 SEHNR and CDR2 FQNEAQ come from the germline V gene (reference sequence). Trimming shortened V by 6 bases and J by 6 bases, and 10 bases separated the two germline ends. As DNA, the CDR3 is TGTGCCAGCAGGCCGAACAAGGATACGCAGTATTTT. This sequence encodes CASRPNKDTQYF.

The rearrangement links TRBV10-3 to TRBJ2-1; 9 bases map to TRBD2. This CDR3 spans 16 amino acids. CDR1 and CDR2 (germline): ENHRY, SYGVKD. V gave up 6 bases and J gave up 0 bases; unmatched junction bases: 6. CDR3 residues: CAIRPNSGSSYNEQFF. In nucleotides, the CDR3 is TGTGCCATCAGGCCCAATAGCGGGAGCTCCTACAATGAGCAGTTCTTC.

This clone was seen a single time. The rearrangement joins TRBV28 to TRBJ1-2; 8 nucleotides match TRBD1. CDR3 length equals 15 residues. The germline V gene has CDR1 MDHEN and CDR2 SYDVKM. V dropped 3 bases and J dropped 0; count of bases not matched to a gene: 3. The CDR3 region has the DNA TGTGCCAGCAGTTTGTCGACAGGGGCTAACTATGGCTACACCTTC. Its protein is CASSLSTGANYGYTF.

This clone showed up just once. This sequence joins TRBV7-6 and TRBJ2-5; 15 nucleotides align to TRBD2. CDR1 SGHVS and CDR2 FNYEAQ come from the germline V gene. After removal of 5 bases from V and 5 bases from J, the junction contained 9 bases not matched to a gene. The CDR3 consists of 17 residues. The DNA for the CDR3 is TGTGCCAGCAGCCGTGAAGGCGGACTAGCGGGAGGGGAGACCCAGTACTTC. It yields the protein CASSREGGLAGGETQYF.

In DNA form, the CDR3 reads TGTGCCAGCACCCAAGGACAGGGCCTCACCGGGGAGCTGTTTTTT. As protein: CASTQGQGLTGELFF. V gene TRBV7-2 combines with J gene TRBJ2-2, with TRBD1 matching 8 bases. The CDR3 runs 15 residues. From germline, CDR1 is SGHTA and CDR2 FQGNSA. The V and J ends lost 7 bases and 4 bases, in that order; junction bases with no gene match: 8.

The V and J genes are TRBV9 and TRBJ2-5; possible D gene TRBD1, 5 bases. Trimming stripped 3 bases from V and 5 bases from J, with 26 bases between. The CDR3 loop spans 18 amino acids. The germline CDR1 and CDR2 sequences are SGDLS and YYNGEE. CDR3 sequence: CASSALPTGANTQETQYF. The CDR3 DNA reads TGTGCCAGCAGCGCCTTACCAACAGGAGCCAACACCCAGGAGACCCAGTACTTC.

V and J are TRBV14 and TRBJ1-1; tentatively, D is TRBD1 (5 bases). Germline V gene lookup returns CDR1 SGHDN and CDR2 FVKESK. The ends were cut back, 7 bases at V and 1 base at J, with 13 bases in the middle. The CDR3 runs 14 residues. CDR3 amino acids: CASIRRTTNTEAFF. The DNA of the CDR3 is TGTGCCAGCATAAGAAGGACAACGAACACTGAAGCTTTCTTT.

The rearrangement links TRBV4-1 to TRBJ2-3; 7 nucleotides match TRBD1. The ends lost 6 bases at V and 5 bases at J; junction bases unmatched: 17. CDR1 MGHRA and CDR2 YSYEKL come from the germline V gene. The CDR3 spans 17 residues. The CDR3 DNA reads as TGCGCCAGCAGGCCCCAACCCCCGGACAGGTTCAGAGATACGCAGTATTTT. As protein: CASRPQPPDRFRDTQYF.

CDR3 coding DNA: TGTGCCAGCAGCTTCTACGGGTCCACTGAAGCTTTCTTT. As protein: CASSFYGSTEAFF. The chain uses TRBV7-9 and TRBJ1-1, with no clear D. Trimming left V 3 bases short and J 4 bases short, with 9 bases between. CDR3 length equals 13 residues. Looked up from germline, CDR1 is SEHNR and CDR2 is FQNEAQ (reference sequence).

As concerns this clone: In the same sample, other DNA sequences code for this CDR3. V gene TRBV28 combines with J gene TRBJ2-6, with unresolved D. The CDR3 runs 13 residues. Looked up from germline, CDR1 is MDHEN and CDR2 is SYDVKM. The V end was cut by 5 bases, the J end by 2 bases, with 4 bases between. The CDR3 DNA is TGTGCCAGCAGTCTGACTGGGGCCAACGTCCTGACTTTC. Its translation: CASSLTGANVLTF.

The rearrangement uses TRBV19 and TRBJ2-1, with 7 nucleotides matching TRBD2. Germline V gene data show CDR1 as LNHDA and CDR2 as SQIVND (reference sequence). This CDR3 contains 15 residues. V was pared by 5 bases and J by 5 bases, with 9 bases of the junction left unmatched. CDR3 region: CASSDLPLADNEQFF. In DNA form, the CDR3 reads TGTGCCAGTAGTGACCTACCCCTAGCGGACAATGAGCAGTTCTTC. The complete variable domain, with remaining parts taken from reference TRBV19 and TRBJ2-1, reads DGGITQSPKYLFRKEGQNVTLSCEQNLNHDAMYWYRQDPGQGLRLIYYSQIVNDFQKGDIAEGYSVSREKKESFPLTVTSAQKNPTAFYLCASSDLPLADNEQFFGPGTRLTVL.

This chain connects TRBV11-2 to TRBJ2-7; D is uncertain. CDR1 and CDR2 from the germline V gene are SGHAT and FQNNGV. Trimming cost V 5 bases and J 1 base, with 12 bases left between them. The CDR3 extends over 14 amino acids. DNA for the CDR3: TGTGCCAGCAGCCGCACACTCACTTCCTACGAGCAGTACTTC. Its translation: CASSRTLTSYEQYF.

The rearrangement links TRBV7-9 to TRBJ2-7, with 7 bases fitting TRBD1. Germline assignment: CDR1 SEHNR and CDR2 FQNEAQ (reference sequence). The CDR3 spans 14 residues. V dropped 0 bases and J dropped 3; count of bases not matched to a gene: 2. CDR3 nucleotide sequence: TGTGCCAGCAGCTTAGCCGGGGACAGCTACGAGCAGTACTTC. It yields the protein CASSLAGDSYEQYF.

CDR3 protein: CASSSGPIQETQYF. In DNA form, the CDR3 reads TGTGCCAGCAGCTCGGGACCAATCCAAGAGACCCAGTACTTC. The rearrangement joins TRBV5-4 to TRBJ2-5; either TRBD1 or TRBD2 may supply D (5 bases each). The CDR3 length is 14 residues. Germline lookup yields CDR1 SGHNT and CDR2 YYREEE (reference sequence). V lost 3 bases to trimming and J lost 1 base, with 10 bases between them.

V gene TRBV7-3 combines with J gene TRBJ2-3; weak D call: TRBD2 (5 bases). CDR1 SGHTA and CDR2 FQGTGA come from the germline V gene. Trimming cost V 1 base and J 0 bases, with 8 bases left between them. The CDR3 runs to 15 residues. CDR3 in DNA: TGTGCCAGCAGCTTAAGAGGGCCCAGCACAGATACGCAGTATTTT. Residues: CASSLRGPSTDTQYF.

Worth noting for this clone: The same CDR3 arises from other DNA sequences in this sample as well. V is TRBV19 and J is TRBJ1-1; no reliable D call. The CDR3 contains 14 residues. Germline V lookup: CDR1 LNHDA, CDR2 SQIVND (reference sequence). Trimming left V 1 base short and J 2 bases short, with 8 bases between. The CDR3 region is CASSIVSGNTEAFF. Here the CDR3 DNA reads TGTGCCAGTAGTATAGTCTCGGGAAACACTGAAGCTTTCTTT.

This clone has a handful of counts. The chain recombines TRBV5-1 with TRBJ1-2, with D unclear. Germline V CDR1 and CDR2: SGHRS, YFSETQ. The CDR3 totals 14 residues. Deletions cut 2 bases from V and 4 bases from J, with 12 bases between. This CDR3 is CASSFSEASYGYTF. CDR3 DNA sequence: TGCGCCAGCAGCTTTTCTGAAGCCTCCTATGGCTACACCTTC. Combining the CDR3 with reference TRBV5-1 and TRBJ1-2 gives the whole variable domain KAGVTQTPRYLIKTRGQQVTLSCSPISGHRSVSWYQQTPGQGLQFLFEYFSETQRNKGNFPGRFSGRQFSNSRSEMNVSTLELGDSALYLCASSFSEASYGYTFGSGTRLTVV.

This clone has just one count. The V gene is TRBV7-9, the J gene TRBJ2-7, with D unclear. Germline V gene sequence: CDR1 SEHNR, CDR2 FQNEAQ (reference sequence). Trimming removed 1 base at V and 3 bases at J, with 4 bases between. This CDR3 is 12 amino acids long. The DNA of the CDR3 is TGTGCCAGCAGCTTAGAGGTCTACGAGCAGTACTTC. This gives the protein CASSLEVYEQYF.

This chain connects TRBV11-2 to TRBJ2-7; TRBD1 or TRBD2 may be the D gene (5 bases each). Germline lookup yields CDR1 SGHAT and CDR2 FQNNGV. Trimming stripped 5 bases from V and 0 bases from J, with 17 bases between. This CDR3 region has 16 residues. The CDR3 region is CASSRDHDLTSYEQYF. CDR3 nucleotides: TGTGCCAGCAGCCGGGACCACGACCTCACCTCCTACGAGCAGTACTTC.

The chain employs TRBV27 and TRBJ1-2, with D maybe TRBD1 (6 bases). Germline CDR1 reads MNHEY; CDR2 reads SMNVEV (reference sequence). Trimming left V 3 bases short and J 7 bases short, with 12 bases between. The CDR3 is 13 residues long. CDR3 protein: CASSFARGTGYTF. CDR3 nucleotides: TGTGCCAGCAGTTTTGCCAGGGGAACTGGCTACACCTTC.

This sequence joins TRBV4-1 and TRBJ2-5; 10 bases line up with TRBD1. The ends lost 5 bases at V and 2 bases at J; junction bases unmatched: 5. Germline V gives CDR1 MGHRA, CDR2 YSYEKL. This CDR3 has 15 amino acids. The CDR3 loop reads CASSAGTGVQETQYF. The CDR3 DNA reads as TGCGCCAGCAGCGCCGGGACAGGGGTACAAGAGACCCAGTACTTC.

The rearrangement joins TRBV11-2 to TRBJ1-1; D gene uncertain. Trimming pared 5 bases from V and 4 bases from J, leaving 5 bases between. This CDR3 contains 11 residues. CDR1 and CDR2 (germline): SGHAT, FQNNGV. The CDR3, as DNA: TGTGCCAGCAGCGTGATCACTGAAGCTTTCTTT. Translating it yields CASSVITEAFF.

The chain carries TRBV5-1 and TRBJ1-1; D is possibly TRBD1 (6 bases). Trimming removed 5 bases from V and 1 base from J, with 15 bases in between. Germline V CDR1 and CDR2: SGHRS, YFSETQ. The CDR3 consists of 15 residues. Here the CDR3 reads CASRLRATGNTEAFF. DNA of the CDR3: TGCGCCAGCAGACTACGAGCGACAGGGAACACTGAAGCTTTCTTT.

This clone was counted only a few times. The chain is built from TRBV19 and TRBJ1-3, with no clear D. The V gene's germline CDR1 is LNHDA and CDR2 SQIVND (reference sequence). Trimming shortened V by 4 bases and J by 1 base, and 17 bases separated the two germline ends. The CDR3 covers 17 residues. CDR3 protein: CASSNPASLGSGNTIYF. CDR3 DNA sequence: TGTGCCAGTAGTAACCCCGCAAGTTTGGGATCTGGAAACACCATATATTTT.

The chain links TRBV4-1 to TRBJ2-7; D could derive from TRBD1 or TRBD2 (5 bases each). Germline lookup yields CDR1 MGHRA and CDR2 YSYEKL. The V end was cut by 4 bases, the J end by 0 bases, with 16 bases between. This CDR3 has 16 residues. The CDR3 sequence: CASSRDGTPSSYEQYF. CDR3 nucleotides: TGCGCCAGCAGCCGAGACGGGACGCCAAGCTCCTACGAGCAGTACTTC.

This rearrangement joins TRBV11-2 to TRBJ2-7; 9 positions agree with TRBD1. J gave up 3 bases and V 8 bases, and 11 bases lay outside the gene matches. This CDR3 has 15 amino acids. Germline CDR1 reads SGHAT; CDR2 reads FQNNGV. The CDR3, as DNA: TGTGCCAGCTCCAAGGAGGGGACAGGGAACTACGAGCAGTACTTC. The encoded protein is CASSKEGTGNYEQYF.

The chain joins TRBV18 to TRBJ2-2; D is ambiguous. This CDR3 contains 14 residues. Germline V gives CDR1 KGHSH, CDR2 LQKENI. V lost 1 base, J lost 3 bases, and 6 bases lay in between. The CDR3 nucleotides read TGTGCCAGCTCACCACTGACGGACACCGGGGAGCTGTTTTTT. Its protein is CASSPLTDTGELFF.

J is TRBJ2-2 and V is TRBV11-2, with a tentative D call TRBD2 (7 bases). There are 17 residues in the CDR3. Germline CDR1 reads SGHAT; CDR2 reads FQNNGV. Trimming shortened V by 4 bases and J by 3 bases, and 18 bases separated the two germline ends. CDR3 sequence (DNA): TGTGCCAGCAGCTCTGGGGGCGGGAGTTTGCACACCGGGGAGCTGTTTTTT. This translates into CASSSGGGSLHTGELFF.